The text below deals with one T cell receptor beta chain. Sequenced by immunoSEQ multiplex PCR; TCRdb stores in-frame clones only, minus some. The sample holds under 75,000 clones, 80% to 95% seen once. Trimming at V came to 6 bases and at J to 4 bases, leaving 7 bases not matched to a gene. This CDR3 is 15 amino acids long. The germline V gene has CDR1 LNHDA and CDR2 SQIVND (reference sequence). The data were obtained in a study of T cell changes during pregnancy in multiple sclerosis. The receptor comes from a female donor in good health, enrolled as a control in a pregnancy study. The source was peripheral blood, collected in the third trimester of pregnancy. This sequence joins TRBV19 and TRBJ2-3; 10 nucleotides agree with TRBD1. The CDR3 is CASSLGQGFADTQYF. The DNA of the CDR3 is TGTGCCAGTAGCCTGGGACAGGGGTTCGCAGATACGCAGTATTTT.